This record concerns one T cell receptor beta chain sequence. Its antigen is as yet unknown. The record originates from a study of CD8 T cells in ankylosing spondylitis. Broader study findings: Some motif variants were previously reported in reactive arthritis synovial fluid and blood. Clones linked to disease were reported to show significant enrichment in matched ankylosing spondylitis synovial fluid.

TCRdb reanalysed the 5' RACE reads using MiXCR and keeps one entry per CDR3 protein. The data show about 240,000 distinct CDR3 sequences, roughly a quarter seen once. The sequence came from a male donor with ankylosing spondylitis or in good health (not recorded which). The sequenced sample consisted of blood, either unsorted or a sorted T cell fraction (not recorded which).

CDR3 DNA: TGCAGTGCTAGGCGGGGTAGCGGGACGCAAGAGACCCAGTACTTC. This gives the protein CSARRGSGTQETQYF. The V gene is TRBV20-1, the J gene TRBJ2-5, with 8 bases fitting TRBD2. This CDR3 comprises 15 residues. CDR1 and CDR2 (germline): DFQATT, SNEGSKA (reference sequence). The J segment lost 2 bases and the V segment lost 3 bases, leaving 8 bases of the junction unmatched.